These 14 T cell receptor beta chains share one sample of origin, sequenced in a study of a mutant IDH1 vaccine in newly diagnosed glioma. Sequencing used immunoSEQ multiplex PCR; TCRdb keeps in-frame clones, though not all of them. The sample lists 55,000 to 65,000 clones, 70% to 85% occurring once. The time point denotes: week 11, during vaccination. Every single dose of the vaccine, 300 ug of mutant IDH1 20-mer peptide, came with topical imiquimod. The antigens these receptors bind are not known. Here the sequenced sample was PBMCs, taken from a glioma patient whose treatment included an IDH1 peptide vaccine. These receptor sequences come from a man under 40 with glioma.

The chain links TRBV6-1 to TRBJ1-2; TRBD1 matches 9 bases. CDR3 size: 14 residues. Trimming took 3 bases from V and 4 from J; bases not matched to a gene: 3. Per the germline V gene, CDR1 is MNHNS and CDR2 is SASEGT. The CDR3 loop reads CASSETGGVYGYTF. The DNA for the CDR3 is TGTGCCAGCAGTGAGACAGGGGGGGTCTATGGCTACACCTTC.

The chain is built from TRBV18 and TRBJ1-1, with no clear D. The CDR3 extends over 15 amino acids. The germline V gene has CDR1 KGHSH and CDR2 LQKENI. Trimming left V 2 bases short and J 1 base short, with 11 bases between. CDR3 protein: CASSPSPITNTEAFF. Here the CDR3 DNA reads TGTGCCAGCTCACCATCTCCTATCACGAACACTGAAGCTTTCTTT.

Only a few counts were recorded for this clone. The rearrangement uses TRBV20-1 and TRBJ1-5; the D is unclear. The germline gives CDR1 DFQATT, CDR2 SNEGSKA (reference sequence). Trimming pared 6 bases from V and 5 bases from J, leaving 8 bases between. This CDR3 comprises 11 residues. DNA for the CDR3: TGCAGTGCGGCTGCGGATCAGCCCCAGCATTTT. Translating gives CSAAADQPQHF.

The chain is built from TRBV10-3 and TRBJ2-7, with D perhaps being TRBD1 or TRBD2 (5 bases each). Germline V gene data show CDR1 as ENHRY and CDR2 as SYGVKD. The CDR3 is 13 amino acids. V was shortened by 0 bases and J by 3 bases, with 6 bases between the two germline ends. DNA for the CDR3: TGTGCCATCAGTGAGTCTGGGGGCTACGAGCAGTACTTC. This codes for CAISESGGYEQYF.

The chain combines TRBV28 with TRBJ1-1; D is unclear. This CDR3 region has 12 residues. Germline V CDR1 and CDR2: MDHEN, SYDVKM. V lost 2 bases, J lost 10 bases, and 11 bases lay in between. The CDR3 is CASSLRAGVAFF. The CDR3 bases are TGTGCCAGCAGTTTAAGGGCAGGTGTAGCTTTCTTT.

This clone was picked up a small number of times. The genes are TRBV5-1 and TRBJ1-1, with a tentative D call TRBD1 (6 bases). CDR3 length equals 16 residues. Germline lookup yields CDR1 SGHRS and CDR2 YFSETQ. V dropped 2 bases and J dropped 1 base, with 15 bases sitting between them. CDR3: CASSFGLRDTNTEAFF. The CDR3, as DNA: TGCGCCAGCAGCTTTGGGCTCCGGGACACGAACACTGAAGCTTTCTTT.

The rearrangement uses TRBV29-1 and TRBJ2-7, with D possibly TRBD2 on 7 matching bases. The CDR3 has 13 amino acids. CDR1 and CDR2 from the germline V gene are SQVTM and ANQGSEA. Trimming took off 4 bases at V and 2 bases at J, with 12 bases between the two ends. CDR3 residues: CSVVGGGTYEQYF. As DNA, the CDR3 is TGCAGCGTTGTTGGGGGGGGCACCTACGAGCAGTACTTC.

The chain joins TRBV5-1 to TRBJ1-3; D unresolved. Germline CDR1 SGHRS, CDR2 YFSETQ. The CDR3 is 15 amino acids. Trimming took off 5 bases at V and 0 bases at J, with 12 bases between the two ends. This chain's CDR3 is CASRGGDSSGNTIYF. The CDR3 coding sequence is TGCGCCAGCAGGGGTGGAGATAGCTCTGGAAACACCATATATTTT.

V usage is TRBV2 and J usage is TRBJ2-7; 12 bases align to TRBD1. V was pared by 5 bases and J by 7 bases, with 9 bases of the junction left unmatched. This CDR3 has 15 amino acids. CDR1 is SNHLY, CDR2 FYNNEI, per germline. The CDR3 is CASSSLGQGAGEQYF. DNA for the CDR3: TGTGCCAGCAGTTCGTTGGGACAGGGGGCTGGGGAGCAGTACTTC.

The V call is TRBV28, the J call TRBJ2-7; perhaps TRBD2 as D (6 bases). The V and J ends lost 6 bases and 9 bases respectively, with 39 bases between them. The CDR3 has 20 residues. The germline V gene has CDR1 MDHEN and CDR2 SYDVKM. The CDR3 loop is CASSLELVVTSNKVGKGQYF. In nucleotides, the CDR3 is TGTGCCAGCAGCCTGGAGCTCGTAGTGACTAGTAATAAGGTCGGTAAGGGGCAGTACTTC.

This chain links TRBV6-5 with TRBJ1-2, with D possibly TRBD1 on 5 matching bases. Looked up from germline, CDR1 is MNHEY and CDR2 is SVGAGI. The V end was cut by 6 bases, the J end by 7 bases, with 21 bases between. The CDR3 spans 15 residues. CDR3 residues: CASSPGLGREGGYTF. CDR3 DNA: TGTGCCAGCAGCCCAGGACTTGGCAGGGAGGGTGGCTACACCTTC.

CDR3 residues: CSVVKRPEQFF. As DNA, the CDR3 is TGCAGCGTTGTAAAGCGACCCGAGCAGTTCTTC. The J gene is TRBJ2-1, the V gene TRBV29-1; D unclear. The CDR3 spans 11 residues. The germline V gene has CDR1 SQVTM and CDR2 ANQGSEA. Trimming pared 4 bases from V and 10 bases from J, leaving 11 bases between.

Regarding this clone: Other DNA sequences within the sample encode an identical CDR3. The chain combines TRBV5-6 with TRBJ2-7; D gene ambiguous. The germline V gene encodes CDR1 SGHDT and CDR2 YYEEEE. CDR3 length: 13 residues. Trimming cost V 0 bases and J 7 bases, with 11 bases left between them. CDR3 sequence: CASSLGTGGEQYF. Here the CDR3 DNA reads TGTGCCAGCAGCTTGGGTACGGGTGGAGAGCAGTACTTC.

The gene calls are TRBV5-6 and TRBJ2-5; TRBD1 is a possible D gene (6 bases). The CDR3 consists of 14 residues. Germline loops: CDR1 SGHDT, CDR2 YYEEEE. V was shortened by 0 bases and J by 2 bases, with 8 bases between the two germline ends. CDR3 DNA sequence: TGTGCCAGCAGCTTGGGGGACACTCAAGAGACCCAGTACTTC. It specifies CASSLGDTQETQYF.